This TCR beta chain was captured by sequencing in a study of siplizumab effects on memory and regulatory T cells. Study-level results: Proliferating clones, CD4+ or CD8+, lacked an assignable naive or memory phenotype in roughly 80-97% of cases. Mappable alloreactive CD4+ clones came from Treg cells less than 70% of the time on average with siplizumab, against approximately 25% in controls. Naive T cells were seemingly more diverse than memory cells, and major contributions to the alloresponse seemed to be made by them.

Assays covered some 98,000 TCR templates per sample. The method was immunoSEQ multiplex PCR; TCRdb's version includes in-frame clones alone and lacks a portion of them. The sample has around 100,000 clones, roughly 94% seen once; the top ten hold roughly 0.61%. Concerning this clone: The antigen is undetermined.

Trimming removed 2 bases from V and 1 base from J, with 6 bases in between. This CDR3 spans 15 amino acids. CDR1 is MDHEN and CDR2 is SYDVKM in the germline V gene. Sequencing was done on a sample of Tregs sorted from blood. The V and J genes are TRBV28 and TRBJ2-6; weak D call: TRBD2 (5 bases). The sequence came from a human donor in good health. CDR3 DNA sequence: TGTGCCAGCAGTTTAGAGGGTTCTGGGGCCAACGTCCTGACTTTC. It encodes CASSLEGSGANVLTF.